One and the same sample provided the 4 T cell receptor beta chains below, sequenced in a study of tumor-infiltrating lymphocytes in primary liver carcinoma. Unsorted whole blood yielded the blood RNA, and germline DNA was also extracted. The input was around 530 ng total RNA; TCR beta cDNA was made from it with a constant-region primer. Library construction for TCR beta comprised three nested multiplex PCR rounds performed with slightly modified ARM-PCR. Two initial PCR rounds of about 9 cycles each paired TRBV1-TRBV30 forward primers with a C-beta reverse primer. MiXCR was run by TCRdb on the multiplex PCR reads, yielding one entry per CDR3 protein. The sample holds approximately 300,000 distinct CDR3 sequences, roughly two thirds seen once. The sample was peripheral blood. These receptor sequences come from a man aged 40-49 years with primary liver carcinoma and hepatitis B virus infection.

The sample holds many counts of this clonotype. The rearrangement uses TRBV6-1 and TRBJ2-3; D could derive from TRBD1 or TRBD2 (5 bases each). V shed 3 bases and J shed 3 bases, with 13 bases lying between them. Germline V CDR1 and CDR2: MNHNS, SASEGT. CDR3 length equals 15 residues. The CDR3 sequence: CASSDPWGKTDTQYF. The CDR3 region has the DNA TGTGCCAGCAGTGACCCTTGGGGGAAGACAGATACGCAGTATTTT.

This clonotype was detected only a few times. The chain employs TRBV10-3 and TRBJ1-2; D uncertain. Per germline, CDR1 ENHRY and CDR2 SYGVKD. V lost 7 bases, J lost 1 base, and 16 bases lay in between. CDR3 size: 15 residues. This CDR3 is CAIKEGGDNNYGYTF. CDR3 in DNA: TGTGCCATCAAAGAGGGCGGCGATAATAACTATGGCTACACCTTC.

CDR3: CASSFPGGTQYF. Here the CDR3 DNA reads TGTGCCAGCAGTTTCCCAGGGGGTACGCAGTATTTT. The V call is TRBV28, the J call TRBJ2-3; TRBD1 aligns across 7 bases. The J segment lost 8 bases and the V segment lost 3 bases, leaving 2 bases of the junction unmatched. This CDR3 contains 12 residues. Germline lookup yields CDR1 MDHEN and CDR2 SYDVKM.

With respect to this clonotype: Germline and junction disagree at one end, which may indicate a read error. The chain couples TRBV6-1 to TRBJ2-2, with TRBD2 as a possible D gene (5 bases). CDR1 is MNHNS, CDR2 SASEGT, per germline. This CDR3 region has 14 residues. The CDR3 nucleotides are TGTGCCAGCAGTGAATGCAGAGCCACCGGGGAGTTGTTTTTT. Translating it yields CASSECRATGELFF.